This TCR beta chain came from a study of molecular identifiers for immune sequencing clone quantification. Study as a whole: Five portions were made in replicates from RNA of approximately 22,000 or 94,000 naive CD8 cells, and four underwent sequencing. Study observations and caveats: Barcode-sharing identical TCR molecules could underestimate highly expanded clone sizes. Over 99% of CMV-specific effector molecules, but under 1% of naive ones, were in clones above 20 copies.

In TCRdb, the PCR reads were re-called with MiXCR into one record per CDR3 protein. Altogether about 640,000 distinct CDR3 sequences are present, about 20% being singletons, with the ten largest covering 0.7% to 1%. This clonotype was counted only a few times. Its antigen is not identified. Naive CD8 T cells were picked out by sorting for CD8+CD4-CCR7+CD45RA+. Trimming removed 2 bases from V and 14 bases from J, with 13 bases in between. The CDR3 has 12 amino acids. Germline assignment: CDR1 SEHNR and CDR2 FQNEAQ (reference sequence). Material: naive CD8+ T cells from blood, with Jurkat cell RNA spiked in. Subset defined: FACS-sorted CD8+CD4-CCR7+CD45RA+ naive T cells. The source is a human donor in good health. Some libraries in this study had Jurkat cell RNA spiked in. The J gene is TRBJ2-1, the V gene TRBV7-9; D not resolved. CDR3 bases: TGTGCCAGCAGCTTACAGGATCGAAGGAAGTTCTTC. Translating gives CASSLQDRRKFF. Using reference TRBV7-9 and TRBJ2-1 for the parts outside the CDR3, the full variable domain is DTGVSQNPRHKITKRGQNVTFRCDPISEHNRLYWYRQTLGQGPEFLTYFQNEAQLEKSRLLSDRFSAERPKGSFSTLEIQRTEQGDSAMYLCASSLQDRRKFFGPGTRLTVL.